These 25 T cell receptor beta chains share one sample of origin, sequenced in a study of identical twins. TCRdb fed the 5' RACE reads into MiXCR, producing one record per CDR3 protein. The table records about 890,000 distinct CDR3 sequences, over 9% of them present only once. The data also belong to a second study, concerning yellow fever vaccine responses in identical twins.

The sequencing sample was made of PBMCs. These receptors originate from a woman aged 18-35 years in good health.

This CDR3 is CASIQREGANEQFF. The CDR3 DNA is TGTGCCAGCATCCAACGGGAGGGGGCCAATGAGCAGTTCTTC. The chain uses TRBV12-3 or TRBV12-4 and TRBJ2-1; weak D call: TRBD2 (8 bases). Trimming left V 7 bases short and J 6 bases short, with 16 bases between. The CDR3 totals 14 residues.

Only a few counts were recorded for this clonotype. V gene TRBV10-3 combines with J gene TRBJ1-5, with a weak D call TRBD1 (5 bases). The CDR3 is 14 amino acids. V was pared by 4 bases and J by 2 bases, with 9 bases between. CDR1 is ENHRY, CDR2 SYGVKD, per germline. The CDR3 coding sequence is TGTGCCATCAGTGCCGAGGGGCGCAATCAGCCCCAGCATTTT. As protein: CAISAEGRNQPQHF.

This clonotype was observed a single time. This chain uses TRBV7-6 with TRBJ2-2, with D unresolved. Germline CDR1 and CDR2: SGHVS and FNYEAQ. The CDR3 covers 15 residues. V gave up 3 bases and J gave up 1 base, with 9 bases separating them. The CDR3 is CASSFLVGNTGELFF. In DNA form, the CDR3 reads TGTGCCAGCAGCTTTTTGGTTGGGAACACCGGGGAGCTGTTTTTT.

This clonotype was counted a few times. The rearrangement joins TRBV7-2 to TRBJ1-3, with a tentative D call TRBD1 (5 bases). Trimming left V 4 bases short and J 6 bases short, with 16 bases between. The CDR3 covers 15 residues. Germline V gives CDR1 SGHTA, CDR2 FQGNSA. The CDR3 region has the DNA TGTGCCAGCAGCTCATACTCGACAGATATAAACACCATATATTTT. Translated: CASSSYSTDINTIYF.

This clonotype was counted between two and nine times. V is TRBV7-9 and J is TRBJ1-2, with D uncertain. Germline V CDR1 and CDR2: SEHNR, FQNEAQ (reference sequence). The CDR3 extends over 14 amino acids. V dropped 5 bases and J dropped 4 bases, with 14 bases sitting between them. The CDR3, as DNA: TGTGCCAGCAGCCCCCGACAAGACCTCTATGGCTACACCTTC. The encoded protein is CASSPRQDLYGYTF.

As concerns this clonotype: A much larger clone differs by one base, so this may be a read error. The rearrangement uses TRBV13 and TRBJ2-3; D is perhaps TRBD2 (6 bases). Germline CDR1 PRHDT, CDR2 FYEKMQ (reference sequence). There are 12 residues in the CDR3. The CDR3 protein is CASSLDGRTQCF. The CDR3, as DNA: TGTGCCAGCAGCTTAGACGGGAGAACGCAGTGTTTT. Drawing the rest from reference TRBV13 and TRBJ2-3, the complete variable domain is AAGVIQSPRHLIKEKRETATLKCYPIPRHDTVYWYQQGPGQDPQFLISFYEKMQSDKGSIPDRFSAQQFSDYHSELNMSSLELGDSALYFCASSLDGRTQCFGPGTRLTVL.

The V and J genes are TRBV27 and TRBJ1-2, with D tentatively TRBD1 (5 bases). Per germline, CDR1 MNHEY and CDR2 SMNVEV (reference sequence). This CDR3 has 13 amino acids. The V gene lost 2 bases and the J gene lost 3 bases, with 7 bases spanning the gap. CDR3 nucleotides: TGTGCCAGCAGTTTAGACAGACACTATGGCTACACCTTC. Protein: CASSLDRHYGYTF.

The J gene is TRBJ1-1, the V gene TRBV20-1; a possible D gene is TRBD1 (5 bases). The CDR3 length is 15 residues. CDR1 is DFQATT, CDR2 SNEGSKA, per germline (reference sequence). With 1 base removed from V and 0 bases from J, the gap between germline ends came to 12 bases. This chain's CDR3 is CSARAPGTVNTEAFF. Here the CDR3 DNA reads TGCAGTGCTAGAGCTCCCGGGACGGTGAACACTGAAGCTTTCTTT.

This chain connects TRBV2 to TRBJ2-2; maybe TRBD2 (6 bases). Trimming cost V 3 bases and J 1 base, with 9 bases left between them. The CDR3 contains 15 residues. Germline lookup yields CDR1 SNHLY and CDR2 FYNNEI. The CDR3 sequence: CASSESSVNTGELFF. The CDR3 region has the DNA TGTGCCAGCAGTGAGTCTAGCGTGAACACCGGGGAGCTGTTTTTT.

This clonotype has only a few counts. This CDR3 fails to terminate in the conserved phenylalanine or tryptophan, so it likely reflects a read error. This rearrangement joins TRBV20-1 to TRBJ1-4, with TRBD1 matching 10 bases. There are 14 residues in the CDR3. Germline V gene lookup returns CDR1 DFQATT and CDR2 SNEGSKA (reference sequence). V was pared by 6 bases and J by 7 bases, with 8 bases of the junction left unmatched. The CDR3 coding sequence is TGCAGTGCCCGGAACCGGGACAGGGGTGAAAAACTGTTTATT. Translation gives CSARNRDRGEKLFI.

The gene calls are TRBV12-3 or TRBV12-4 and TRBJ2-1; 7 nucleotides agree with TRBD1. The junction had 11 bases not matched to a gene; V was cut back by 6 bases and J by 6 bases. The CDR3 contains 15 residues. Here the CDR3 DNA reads TGTGCCAGCAGCCTGGGACAGCCAGGGGGCAATGAGCAGTTCTTC. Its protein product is CASSLGQPGGNEQFF.

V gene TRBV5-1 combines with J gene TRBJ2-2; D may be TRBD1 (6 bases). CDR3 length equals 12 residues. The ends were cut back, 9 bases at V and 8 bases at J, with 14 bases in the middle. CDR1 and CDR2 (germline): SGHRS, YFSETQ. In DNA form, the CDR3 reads TGCGCCATCAGTACAGGGCCGGGGGAGCTGTTTTTT. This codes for CAISTGPGELFF.

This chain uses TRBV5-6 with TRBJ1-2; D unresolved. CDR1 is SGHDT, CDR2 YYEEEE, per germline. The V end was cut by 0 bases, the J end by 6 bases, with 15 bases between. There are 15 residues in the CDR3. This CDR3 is CASSLVVPLRDGYTF. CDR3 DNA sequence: TGTGCCAGCAGCTTGGTAGTACCGTTGAGAGATGGCTACACCTTC.

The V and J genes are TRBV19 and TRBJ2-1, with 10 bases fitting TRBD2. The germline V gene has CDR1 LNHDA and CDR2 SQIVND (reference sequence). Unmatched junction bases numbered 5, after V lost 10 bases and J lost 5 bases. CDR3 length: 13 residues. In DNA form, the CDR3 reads TGTGCCACCAGGACTAGCGGCCACAATGAGCAGTTCTTC. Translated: CATRTSGHNEQFF.

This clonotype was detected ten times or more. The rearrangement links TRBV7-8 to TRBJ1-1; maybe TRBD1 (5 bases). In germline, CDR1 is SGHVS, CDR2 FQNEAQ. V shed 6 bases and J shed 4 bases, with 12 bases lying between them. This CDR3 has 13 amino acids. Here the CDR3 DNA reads TGTGCCAGCAGTCGGGGGGAAGGCACTGAAGCTTTCTTT. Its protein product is CASSRGEGTEAFF.

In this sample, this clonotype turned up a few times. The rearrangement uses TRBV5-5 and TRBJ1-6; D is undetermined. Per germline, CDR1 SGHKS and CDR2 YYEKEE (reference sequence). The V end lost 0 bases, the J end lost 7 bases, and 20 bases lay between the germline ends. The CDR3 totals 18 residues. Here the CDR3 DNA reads TGTGCCAGCAGCTTGGCCACTACGACCTCCGGTGCGAATTCACCCCTCCACTTT. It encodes CASSLATTTSGANSPLHF.

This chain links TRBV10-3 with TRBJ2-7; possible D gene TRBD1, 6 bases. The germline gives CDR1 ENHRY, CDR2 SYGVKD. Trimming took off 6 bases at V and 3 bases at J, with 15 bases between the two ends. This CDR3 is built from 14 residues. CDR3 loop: CAIRQGTSGYEQYV. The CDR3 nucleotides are TGTGCCATCAGACAGGGAACATCTGGCTACGAGCAGTACGTC.

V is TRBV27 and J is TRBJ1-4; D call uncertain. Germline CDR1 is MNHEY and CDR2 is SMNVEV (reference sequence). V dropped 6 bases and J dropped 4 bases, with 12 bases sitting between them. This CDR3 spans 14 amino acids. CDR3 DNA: TGTGCCAGCAGACCTCGGGCCTTTAATGAAAAACTGTTTTTT. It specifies CASRPRAFNEKLFF.

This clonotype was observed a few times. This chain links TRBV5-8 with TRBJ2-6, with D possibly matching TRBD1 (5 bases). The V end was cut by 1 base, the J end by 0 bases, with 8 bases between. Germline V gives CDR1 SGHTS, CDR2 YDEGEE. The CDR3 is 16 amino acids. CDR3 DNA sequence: TGTGCCAGCAGCTTGACAGGCCACTCTGGGGCCAACGTCCTGACTTTC. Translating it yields CASSLTGHSGANVLTF.

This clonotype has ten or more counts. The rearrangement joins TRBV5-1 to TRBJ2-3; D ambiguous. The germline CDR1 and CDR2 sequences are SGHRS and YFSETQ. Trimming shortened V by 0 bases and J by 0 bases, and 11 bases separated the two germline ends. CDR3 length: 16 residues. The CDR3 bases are TGCGCCAGCAGCTTGGCCGGCGGTTCGAGCACAGATACGCAGTATTTT. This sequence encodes CASSLAGGSSTDTQYF.

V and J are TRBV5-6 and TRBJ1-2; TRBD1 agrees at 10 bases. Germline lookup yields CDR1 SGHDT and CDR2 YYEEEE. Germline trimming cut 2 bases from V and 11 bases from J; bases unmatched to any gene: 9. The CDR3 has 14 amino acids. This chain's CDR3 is CASSFTGTGDRYTF. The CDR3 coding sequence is TGTGCCAGCAGCTTCACCGGGACAGGGGATCGGTACACCTTC.

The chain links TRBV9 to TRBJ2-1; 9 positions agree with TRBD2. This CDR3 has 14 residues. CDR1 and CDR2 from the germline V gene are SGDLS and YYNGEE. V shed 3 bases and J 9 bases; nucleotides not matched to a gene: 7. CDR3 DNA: TGTGCCAGCAGCGCTCGTAGCGGGAGTGGTGAGCAGTTCTTC. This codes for CASSARSGSGEQFF.

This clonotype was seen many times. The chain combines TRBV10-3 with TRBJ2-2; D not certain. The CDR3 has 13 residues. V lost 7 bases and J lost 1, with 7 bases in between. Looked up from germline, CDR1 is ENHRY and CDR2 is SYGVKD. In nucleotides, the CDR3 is TGTGCCATCACGCAACGGAACACCGGGGAGCTGTTTTTT. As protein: CAITQRNTGELFF.

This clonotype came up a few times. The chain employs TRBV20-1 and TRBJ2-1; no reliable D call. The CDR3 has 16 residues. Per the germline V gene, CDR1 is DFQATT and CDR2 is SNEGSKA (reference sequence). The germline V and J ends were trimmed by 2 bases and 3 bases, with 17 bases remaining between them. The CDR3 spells CSARLGRNTNYNEQFF. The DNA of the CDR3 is TGCAGTGCTAGATTAGGACGTAATACTAACTACAATGAGCAGTTCTTC.

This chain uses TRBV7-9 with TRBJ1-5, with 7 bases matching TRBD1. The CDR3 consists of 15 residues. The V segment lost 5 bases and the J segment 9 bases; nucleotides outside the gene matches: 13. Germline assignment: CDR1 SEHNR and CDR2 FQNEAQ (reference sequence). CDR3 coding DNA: TGTGCCAGCAGCCCCCCAGGGGGAACCTTTGGGCCCCAGCATTTT. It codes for CASSPPGGTFGPQHF.